This T cell receptor (beta chain) emerged from a study of T-cell reconstitution after alpha-beta-depleted transplantation in children. Findings of the study overall: There were reportedly several hundred expanded graft clones from which alpha-beta T cells came about two months after transplant.

Germline trimming cut 5 bases from V and 9 bases from J; bases unmatched to any gene: 10. Germline CDR1 is SGHRS and CDR2 is YFSETQ. This CDR3 is 15 amino acids long. As it was prepared, the TCRbeta library received unique molecular identifiers. TCRdb passed the PCR reads through MiXCR, listing each CDR3 protein once. This sample has hundreds of thousands of distinct CDR3 sequences, with 24% found just once. There are a few counts of this clonotype. Antigen specificity is unknown. This sequence was found in a female patient between 2 and 15 years old who had a stem cell transplant for congenital amegakaryocytic thrombocytopenia, so the T cells may come from the graft donor. The rearrangement joins TRBV5-1 to TRBJ2-1; 11 nucleotides match TRBD2. The sample in question was PBMCs, mostly from graft donor cells, obtained 360 days after TCRalphabeta/CD19-depleted stem cell transplant. The CDR3 reads CASRVAGGMTSEQFF. CDR3 DNA: TGCGCCAGCAGGGTAGCGGGGGGGATGACCAGTGAGCAGTTCTTC.